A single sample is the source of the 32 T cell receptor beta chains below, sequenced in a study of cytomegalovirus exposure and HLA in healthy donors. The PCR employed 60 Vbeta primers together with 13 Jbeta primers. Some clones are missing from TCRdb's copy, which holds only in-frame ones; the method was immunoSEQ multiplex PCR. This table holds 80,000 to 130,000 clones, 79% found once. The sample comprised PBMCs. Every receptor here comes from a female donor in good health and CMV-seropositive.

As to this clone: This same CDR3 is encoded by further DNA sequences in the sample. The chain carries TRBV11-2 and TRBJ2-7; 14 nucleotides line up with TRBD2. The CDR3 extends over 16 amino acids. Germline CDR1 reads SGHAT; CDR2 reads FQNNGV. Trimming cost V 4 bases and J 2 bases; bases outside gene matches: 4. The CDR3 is CASSSLTSGGAYEQYF. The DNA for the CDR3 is TGTGCCAGCAGCTCGCTGACTAGCGGGGGGGCCTACGAGCAGTACTTC.

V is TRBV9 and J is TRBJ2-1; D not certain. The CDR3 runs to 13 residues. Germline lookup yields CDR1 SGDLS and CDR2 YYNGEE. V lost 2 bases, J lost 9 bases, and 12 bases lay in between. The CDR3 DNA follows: TGTGCCAGCAGCGTCTCACAGTCCAGTGAGCAGTTCTTC. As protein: CASSVSQSSEQFF.

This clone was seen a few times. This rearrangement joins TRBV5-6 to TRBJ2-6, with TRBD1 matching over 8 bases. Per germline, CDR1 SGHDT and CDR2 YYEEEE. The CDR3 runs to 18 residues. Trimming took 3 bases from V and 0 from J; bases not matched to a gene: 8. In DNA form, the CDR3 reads TGTGCCAGCAGCTACCGGACAGGGCCCCACTCTGGGGCCAACGTCCTGACTTTC. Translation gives CASSYRTGPHSGANVLTF.

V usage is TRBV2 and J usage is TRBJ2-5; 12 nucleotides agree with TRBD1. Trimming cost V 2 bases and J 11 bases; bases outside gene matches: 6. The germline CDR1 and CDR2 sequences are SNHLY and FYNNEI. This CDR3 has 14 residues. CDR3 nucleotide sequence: TGTGCCAGCAGTGAACGGGACAGGGGGCACGTGCAGTACTTC. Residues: CASSERDRGHVQYF.

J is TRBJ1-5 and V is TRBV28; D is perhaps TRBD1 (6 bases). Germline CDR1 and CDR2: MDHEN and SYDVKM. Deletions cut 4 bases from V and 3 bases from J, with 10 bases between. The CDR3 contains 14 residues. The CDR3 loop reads CASSSSGHNQPQHF. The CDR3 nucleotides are TGTGCCAGCAGTTCGTCGGGACACAATCAGCCCCAGCATTTT.

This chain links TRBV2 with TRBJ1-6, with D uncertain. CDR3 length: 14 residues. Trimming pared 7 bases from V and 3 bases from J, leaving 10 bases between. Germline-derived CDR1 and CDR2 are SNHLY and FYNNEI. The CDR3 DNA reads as TGTGCCAGCACCCAGGCTTTCTATAATTCACCCCTCCACTTT. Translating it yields CASTQAFYNSPLHF. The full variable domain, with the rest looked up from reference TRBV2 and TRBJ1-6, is EPEVTQTPSHQVTQMGQEVILRCVPISNHLYFYWYRQILGQKVEFLVSFYNNEISEKSEIFDDQFSVERPDGSNFTLKIRSTKLEDSAMYFCASTQAFYNSPLHFGNGTRLTVT.

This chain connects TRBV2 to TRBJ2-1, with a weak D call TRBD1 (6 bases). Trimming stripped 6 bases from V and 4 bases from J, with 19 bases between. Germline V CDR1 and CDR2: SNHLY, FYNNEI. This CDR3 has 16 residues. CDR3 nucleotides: TGTGCCAGCAGACTCCGGGACAACAGAGTGTACAATGAGCAGTTCTTC. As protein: CASRLRDNRVYNEQFF.

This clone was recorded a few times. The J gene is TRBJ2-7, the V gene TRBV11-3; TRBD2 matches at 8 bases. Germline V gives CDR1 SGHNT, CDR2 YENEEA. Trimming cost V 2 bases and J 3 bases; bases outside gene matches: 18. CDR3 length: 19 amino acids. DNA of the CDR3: TGTGCCAGCAGCTTAATCCCTAGCGGGCTATTTTTATCACTCTACGAGCAGTACTTC. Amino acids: CASSLIPSGLFLSLYEQYF.

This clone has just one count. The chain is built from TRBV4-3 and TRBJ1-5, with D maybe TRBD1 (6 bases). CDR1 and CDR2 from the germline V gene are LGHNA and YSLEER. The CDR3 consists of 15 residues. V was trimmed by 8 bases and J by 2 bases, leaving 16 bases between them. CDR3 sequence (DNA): TGCGCCAGCCAGCACAGGGAACTTGGCAATCAGCCCCAGCATTTT. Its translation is CASQHRELGNQPQHF.

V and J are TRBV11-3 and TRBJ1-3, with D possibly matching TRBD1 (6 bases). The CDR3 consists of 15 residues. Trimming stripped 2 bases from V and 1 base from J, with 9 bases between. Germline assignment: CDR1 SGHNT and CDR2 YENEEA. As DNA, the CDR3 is TGTGCCAGCAGCTTATCGGGGACATCTGGAAACACCATATATTTT. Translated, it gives CASSLSGTSGNTIYF.

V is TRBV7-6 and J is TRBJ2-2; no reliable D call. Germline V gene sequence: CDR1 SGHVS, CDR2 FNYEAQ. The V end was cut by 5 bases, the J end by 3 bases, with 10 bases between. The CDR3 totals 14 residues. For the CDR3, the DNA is TGTGCCAGCAGCACAGTATCCCACACCGGGGAGCTGTTTTTT. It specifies CASSTVSHTGELFF.

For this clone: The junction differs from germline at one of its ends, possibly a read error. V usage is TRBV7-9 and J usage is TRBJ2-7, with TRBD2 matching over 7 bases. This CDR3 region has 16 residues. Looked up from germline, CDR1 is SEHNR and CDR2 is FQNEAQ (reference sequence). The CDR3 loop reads CSSSPQSGVLTYEQYF. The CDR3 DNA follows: TGTTCCAGCAGCCCCCAGAGCGGGGTCTTGACCTACGAGCAGTACTTC.

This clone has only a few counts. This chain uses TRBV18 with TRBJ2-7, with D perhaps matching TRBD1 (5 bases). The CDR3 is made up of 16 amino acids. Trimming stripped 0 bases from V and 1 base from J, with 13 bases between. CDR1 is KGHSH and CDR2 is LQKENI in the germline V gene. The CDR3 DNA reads TGTGCCAGCTCACCACCGAGACAGACCCCTTCCTACGAGCAGTACTTC. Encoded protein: CASSPPRQTPSYEQYF.

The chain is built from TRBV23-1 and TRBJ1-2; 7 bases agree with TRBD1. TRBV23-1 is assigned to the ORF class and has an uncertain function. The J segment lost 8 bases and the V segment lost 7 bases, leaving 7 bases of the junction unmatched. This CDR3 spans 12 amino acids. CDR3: CASNQGDRGYTF. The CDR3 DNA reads TGCGCCAGCAACCAGGGGGATCGGGGCTACACCTTC.

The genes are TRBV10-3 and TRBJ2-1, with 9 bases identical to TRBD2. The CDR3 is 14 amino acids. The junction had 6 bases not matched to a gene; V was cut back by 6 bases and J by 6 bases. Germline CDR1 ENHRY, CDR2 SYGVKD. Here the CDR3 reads CAIRGQAGGNEQFF. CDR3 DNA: TGTGCCATCAGAGGGCAAGCGGGGGGCAATGAGCAGTTCTTC.

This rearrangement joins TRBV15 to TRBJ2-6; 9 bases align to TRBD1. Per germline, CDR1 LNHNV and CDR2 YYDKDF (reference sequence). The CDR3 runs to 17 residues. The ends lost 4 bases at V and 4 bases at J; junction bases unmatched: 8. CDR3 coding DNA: TGTGCCACCAGCACATGGGGACAGGGCTCGGGGGCCAACGTCCTGACTTTC. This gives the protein CATSTWGQGSGANVLTF. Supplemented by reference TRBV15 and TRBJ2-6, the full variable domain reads DAMVIQNPRYQVTQFGKPVTLSCSQTLNHNVMYWYQQKSSQAPKLLFHYYDKDFNNEADTPDNFQSRRPNTSFCFLDIRSPGLGDTAMYLCATSTWGQGSGANVLTFGAGSRLTVL.

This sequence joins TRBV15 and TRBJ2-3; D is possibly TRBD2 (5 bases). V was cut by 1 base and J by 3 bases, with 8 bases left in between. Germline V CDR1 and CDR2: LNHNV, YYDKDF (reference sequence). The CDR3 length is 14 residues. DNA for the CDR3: TGTGCCACCAGCAGAGTACCGGGGACAGATACGCAGTATTTT. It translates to CATSRVPGTDTQYF. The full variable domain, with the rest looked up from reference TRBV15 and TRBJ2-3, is DAMVIQNPRYQVTQFGKPVTLSCSQTLNHNVMYWYQQKSSQAPKLLFHYYDKDFNNEADTPDNFQSRRPNTSFCFLDIRSPGLGDTAMYLCATSRVPGTDTQYFGPGTRLTVL.

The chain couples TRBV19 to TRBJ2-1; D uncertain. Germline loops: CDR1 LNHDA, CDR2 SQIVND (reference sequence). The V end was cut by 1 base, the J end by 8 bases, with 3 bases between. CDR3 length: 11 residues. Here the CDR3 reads CASSIVDEQFF. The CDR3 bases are TGTGCCAGTAGTATAGTCGATGAGCAGTTCTTC. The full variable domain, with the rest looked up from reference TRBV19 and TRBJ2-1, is DGGITQSPKYLFRKEGQNVTLSCEQNLNHDAMYWYRQDPGQGLRLIYYSQIVNDFQKGDIAEGYSVSREKKESFPLTVTSAQKNPTAFYLCASSIVDEQFFGPGTRLTVL.

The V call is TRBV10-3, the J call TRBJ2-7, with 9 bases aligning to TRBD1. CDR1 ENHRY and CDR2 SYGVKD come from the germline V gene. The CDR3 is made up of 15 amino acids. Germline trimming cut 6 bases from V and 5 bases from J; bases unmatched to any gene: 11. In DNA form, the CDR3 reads TGTGCCATCAGGCTTGACAGGGGGAGAACCCACGAGCAGTACTTC. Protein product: CAIRLDRGRTHEQYF.

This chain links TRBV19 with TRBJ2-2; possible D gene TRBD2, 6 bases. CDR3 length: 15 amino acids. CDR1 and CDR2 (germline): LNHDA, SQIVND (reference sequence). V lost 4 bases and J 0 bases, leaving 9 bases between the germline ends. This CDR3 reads CASSTGETNTGELFF. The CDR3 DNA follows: TGTGCCAGTAGTACGGGGGAAACGAACACCGGGGAGCTGTTTTTT. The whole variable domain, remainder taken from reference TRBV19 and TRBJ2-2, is DGGITQSPKYLFRKEGQNVTLSCEQNLNHDAMYWYRQDPGQGLRLIYYSQIVNDFQKGDIAEGYSVSREKKESFPLTVTSAQKNPTAFYLCASSTGETNTGELFFGEGSRLTVL.

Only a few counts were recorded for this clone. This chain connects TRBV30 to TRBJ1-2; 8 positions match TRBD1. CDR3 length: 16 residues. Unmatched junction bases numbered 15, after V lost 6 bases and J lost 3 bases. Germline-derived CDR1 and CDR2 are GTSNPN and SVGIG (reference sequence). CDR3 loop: CACRDRGSVLHYGYTF. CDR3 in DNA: TGTGCCTGCCGAGACAGGGGTTCGGTTCTTCACTATGGCTACACCTTC. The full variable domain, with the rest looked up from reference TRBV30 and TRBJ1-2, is SQTIHQWPATLVQPVGSPLSLECTVEGTSNPNLYWYRQAAGRGLQLLFYSVGIGQISSEVPQNLSASRPQDRQFILSSKKLLLSDSGFYLCACRDRGSVLHYGYTFGSGTRLTVV.

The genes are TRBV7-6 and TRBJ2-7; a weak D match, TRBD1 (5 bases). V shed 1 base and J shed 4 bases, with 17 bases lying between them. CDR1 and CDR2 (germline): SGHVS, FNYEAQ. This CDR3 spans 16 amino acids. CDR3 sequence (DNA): TGTGCCAGCAGCTTAGGGGGCAGGAGCGATACTTACGAGCAGTACTTC. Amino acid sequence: CASSLGGRSDTYEQYF.

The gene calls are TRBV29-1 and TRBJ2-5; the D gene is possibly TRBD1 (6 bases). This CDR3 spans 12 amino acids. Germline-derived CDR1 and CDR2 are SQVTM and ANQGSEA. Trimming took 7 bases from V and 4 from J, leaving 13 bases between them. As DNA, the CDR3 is TGCAGCGCCGGGACACTTGGAGAGACCCAGTACTTC. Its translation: CSAGTLGETQYF.

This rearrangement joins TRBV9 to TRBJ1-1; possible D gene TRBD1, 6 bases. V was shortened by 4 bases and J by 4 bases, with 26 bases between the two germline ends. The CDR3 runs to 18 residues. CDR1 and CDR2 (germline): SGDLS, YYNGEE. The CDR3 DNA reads TGTGCCAGCAGCCCGACTCTAAGGGCGGCAGGGGTGGGCACTGAAGCTTTCTTT. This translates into CASSPTLRAAGVGTEAFF.

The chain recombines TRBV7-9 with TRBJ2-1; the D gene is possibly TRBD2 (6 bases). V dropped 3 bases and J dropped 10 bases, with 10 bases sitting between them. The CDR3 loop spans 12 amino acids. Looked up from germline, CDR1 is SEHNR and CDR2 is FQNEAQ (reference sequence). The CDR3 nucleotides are TGTGCCAGCAGCTTCGGGGGAGGCGAGCAGTTCTTC. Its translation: CASSFGGGEQFF.

This CDR3 reads CASRSLNRDDTEAFF. The CDR3 DNA is TGTGCCAGCAGATCGCTTAACAGGGATGACACTGAAGCTTTCTTT. The rearrangement links TRBV2 to TRBJ1-1; TRBD1 might be the D (6 bases). CDR1 and CDR2 (germline): SNHLY, FYNNEI. Trimming shortened V by 6 bases and J by 3 bases, and 17 bases separated the two germline ends. This CDR3 region has 15 residues.

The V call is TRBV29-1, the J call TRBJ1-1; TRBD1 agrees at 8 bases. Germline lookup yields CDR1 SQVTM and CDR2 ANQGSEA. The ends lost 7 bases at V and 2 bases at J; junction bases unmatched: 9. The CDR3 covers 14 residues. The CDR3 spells CSAKTGGINTEAFF. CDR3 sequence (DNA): TGCAGCGCCAAAACAGGGGGTATCAACACTGAAGCTTTCTTT. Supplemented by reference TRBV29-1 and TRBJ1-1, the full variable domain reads SAVISQKPSRDICQRGTSLTIQCQVDSQVTMMFWYRQQPGQSLTLIATANQGSEATYESGFVIDKFPISRPNLTFSTLTVSNMSPEDSSIYLCSAKTGGINTEAFFGQGTRLTVV.

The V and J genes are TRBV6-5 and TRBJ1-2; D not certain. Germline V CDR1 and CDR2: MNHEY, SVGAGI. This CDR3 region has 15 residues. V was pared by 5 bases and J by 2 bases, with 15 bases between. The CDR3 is CASSPTQELNYGYTF. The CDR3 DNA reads TGTGCCAGCAGTCCTACTCAAGAGTTAAACTATGGCTACACCTTC.

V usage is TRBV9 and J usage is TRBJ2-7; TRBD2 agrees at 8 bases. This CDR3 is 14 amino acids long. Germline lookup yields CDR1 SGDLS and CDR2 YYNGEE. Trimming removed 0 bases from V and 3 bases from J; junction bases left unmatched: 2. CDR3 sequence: CASSVAGGYYEQYF. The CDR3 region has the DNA TGTGCCAGCAGCGTAGCGGGAGGGTACTACGAGCAGTACTTC.

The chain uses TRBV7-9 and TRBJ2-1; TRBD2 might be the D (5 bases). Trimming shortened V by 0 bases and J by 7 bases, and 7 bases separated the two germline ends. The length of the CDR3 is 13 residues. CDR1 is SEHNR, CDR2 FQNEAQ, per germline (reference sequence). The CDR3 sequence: CASSLAGGNEQFF. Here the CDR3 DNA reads TGTGCCAGCAGCTTAGCAGGCGGGAATGAGCAGTTCTTC.

This CDR3 reads CASSSGTGIEAFF. In nucleotides, the CDR3 is TGTGCCAGCAGCTCCGGGACAGGGATCGAAGCTTTCTTT. The chain combines TRBV7-9 with TRBJ1-1; 9 bases match TRBD1. The V gene's germline CDR1 is SEHNR and CDR2 FQNEAQ (reference sequence). Trimming at V came to 4 bases and at J to 8 bases, leaving 5 bases not matched to a gene. There are 13 residues in the CDR3. Full variable domain (missing parts from reference TRBV7-9 and TRBJ1-1): DTGVSQNPRHKITKRGQNVTFRCDPISEHNRLYWYRQTLGQGPEFLTYFQNEAQLEKSRLLSDRFSAERPKGSFSTLEIQRTEQGDSAMYLCASSSGTGIEAFFGQGTRLTVV.

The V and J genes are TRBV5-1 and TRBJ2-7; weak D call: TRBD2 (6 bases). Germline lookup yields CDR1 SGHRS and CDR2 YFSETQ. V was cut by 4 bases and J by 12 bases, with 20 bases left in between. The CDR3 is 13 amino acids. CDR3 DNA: TGCGCCAGCAGCGAACCCGGGACTCCCAGACGGTACTTC. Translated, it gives CASSEPGTPRRYF. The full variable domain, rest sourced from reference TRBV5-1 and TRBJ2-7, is KAGVTQTPRYLIKTRGQQVTLSCSPISGHRSVSWYQQTPGQGLQFLFEYFSETQRNKGNFPGRFSGRQFSNSRSEMNVSTLELGDSALYLCASSEPGTPRRYFGPGTRLTVT.